The 24 T cell receptor beta chains below were found in one sample sequenced in a study of blood T cell repertoires in COVID-19. TCRdb's copy holds only in-frame clones and misses some; the assay was immunoSEQ multiplex PCR. The sample lists about 100,000 clones; around 86% were seen once. Material: PBMCs or T cells enriched from blood (not recorded which). These receptors were taken from a woman aged 45-60 years who had recovered from COVID-19.

This rearrangement joins TRBV2 to TRBJ2-5, with TRBD2 identical over 9 bases. This CDR3 has 11 residues. Germline assignment: CDR1 SNHLY and CDR2 FYNNEI. The CDR3 protein is CAGGGEETQYF. Here the CDR3 DNA reads TGTGCTGGCGGGGGGGAAGAGACCCAGTACTTC.

V gene TRBV6-5 combines with J gene TRBJ1-2; tentative D call: TRBD1 (5 bases). CDR3 length: 14 residues. Germline V CDR1 and CDR2: MNHEY, SVGAGI. V lost 7 bases and J lost 4, with 16 bases in between. The CDR3 reads CASIIDSRGYGYTF. CDR3 nucleotides: TGTGCCAGCATTATTGACAGCCGTGGCTATGGCTACACCTTC.

This clone was counted at least ten times. The chain employs TRBV19 and TRBJ2-7; the match to TRBD2 covers 12 bases. Germline trimming cut 5 bases from V and 3 bases from J; bases unmatched to any gene: 5. Germline lookup yields CDR1 LNHDA and CDR2 SQIVND (reference sequence). The CDR3 runs to 15 residues. The CDR3 DNA reads TGTGCCAGTAGTTCCTGGACTAGCGGGGTCTACGAGCAGTACTTC. Translating gives CASSSWTSGVYEQYF.

In this sample, this clone turned up a few times. The genes are TRBV7-9 and TRBJ1-1, with 8 nucleotides matching TRBD1. The CDR3 contains 13 residues. Germline CDR1 SEHNR, CDR2 FQNEAQ (reference sequence). The V segment lost 4 bases and the J segment 4 bases; nucleotides outside the gene matches: 2. CDR3 DNA: TGTGCCAGCAGCTCGACAGGGGCCACTGAAGCTTTCTTT. It translates to CASSSTGATEAFF.

J is TRBJ2-3 and V is TRBV7-2; 14 positions agree with TRBD2. Per germline, CDR1 SGHTA and CDR2 FQGNSA. Trimming at V came to 2 bases and at J to 3 bases, leaving 7 bases not matched to a gene. The CDR3 consists of 18 residues. CDR3 sequence reads: CASSLMGLAGVMTDTQYF. The CDR3 DNA follows: TGTGCCAGCAGCTTAATGGGACTAGCGGGAGTGATGACAGATACGCAGTATTTT. Full variable domain (missing parts from reference TRBV7-2 and TRBJ2-3): GAGVSQSPSNKVTEKGKDVELRCDPISGHTALYWYRQSLGQGLEFLIYFQGNSAPDKSGLPSDRFSAERTGGSVSTLTIQRTQQEDSAVYLCASSLMGLAGVMTDTQYFGPGTRLTVL.

This clone was observed a handful of times. The rearrangement joins TRBV7-9 to TRBJ2-2; TRBD2 agrees at 7 bases. V lost 7 bases to trimming and J lost 7 bases; unmatched junction nucleotides: 6. The CDR3 covers 13 residues. Germline CDR1 is SEHNR and CDR2 is FQNEAQ (reference sequence). Here the CDR3 reads CASTPTSFGELFF. The CDR3 coding sequence is TGTGCCAGCACCCCGACTAGCTTCGGGGAGCTGTTTTTT.

J is TRBJ1-6 and V is TRBV6-4; D gene unclear. This CDR3 spans 17 amino acids. Deletions cut 2 bases from V and 5 bases from J, with 16 bases between. CDR1 MRHNA and CDR2 SNTAGT come from the germline V gene. The CDR3 is CASSDPPRRINNSPLHF. As DNA, the CDR3 is TGTGCCAGCAGTGACCCCCCCCGGCGGATTAATAATTCACCCCTCCACTTT.

The chain is built from TRBV5-1 and TRBJ2-7, with D unresolved. CDR1 SGHRS and CDR2 YFSETQ come from the germline V gene. The CDR3 length is 13 residues. V was pared by 4 bases and J by 0 bases, with 8 bases between. As DNA, the CDR3 is TGCGCCAGCAGCCAACAGAGCTCCTACGAGCAGTACTTC. Amino acid sequence: CASSQQSSYEQYF.

This clone came up once. The J gene is TRBJ1-3, the V gene TRBV30; D is possibly TRBD1 (6 bases). In germline, CDR1 is GTSNPN, CDR2 SVGIG (reference sequence). This CDR3 has 14 residues. Trimming took 4 bases from V and 0 from J, leaving 10 bases between them. The CDR3 nucleotides are TGTGCCTGGATGGGGGCCGGCTCTGGAAACACCATATATTTT. Translation: CAWMGAGSGNTIYF.

The gene calls are TRBV6-4 and TRBJ1-2, with 8 bases matching TRBD1. This CDR3 region has 14 residues. After removal of 6 bases from V and 7 bases from J, the junction contained 10 bases not matched to a gene. Germline assignment: CDR1 MRHNA and CDR2 SNTAGT. The CDR3 protein is CASRETGAGGGYTF. In DNA, the CDR3 is TGTGCCAGCAGGGAGACAGGGGCCGGGGGTGGCTACACCTTC.

The rearrangement joins TRBV7-3 to TRBJ1-5; no clear D gene. The CDR3 contains 13 residues. Germline V CDR1 and CDR2: SGHTA, FQGTGA. Trimming shortened V by 2 bases and J by 0 bases, and 2 bases separated the two germline ends. In DNA, the CDR3 is TGTGCCAGCAGCTTACGTAGCAATCAGCCCCAGCATTTT. Its protein product is CASSLRSNQPQHF.

The rearrangement links TRBV7-9 to TRBJ2-7; 9 nucleotides match TRBD1. Germline V lookup: CDR1 SEHNR, CDR2 FQNEAQ (reference sequence). The V gene end was trimmed by 2 bases and the J gene end by 3 bases; junction bases not matched to a gene: 8. The CDR3 runs to 16 residues. The CDR3 sequence: CASSLNRGTGFYEQYF. The DNA for the CDR3 is TGTGCCAGCAGCTTAAACCGGGGGACAGGGTTCTACGAGCAGTACTTC.

The CDR3 sequence is CASSSSTYHGTGSYNEQFF. The CDR3, as DNA: TGTGCCAGCAGCTCCTCAACCTACCACGGGACAGGATCCTACAATGAGCAGTTCTTC. The chain joins TRBV7-8 to TRBJ2-1, with 8 bases fitting TRBD1. V was pared by 4 bases and J by 1 base, with 15 bases of the junction left unmatched. The germline gives CDR1 SGHVS, CDR2 FQNEAQ. This CDR3 is built from 19 residues.

The chain is built from TRBV24-1 and TRBJ2-1; 9 positions agree with TRBD2. Losses at the gene ends were 3 bases for V and 8 bases for J; bases not matched to a gene: 4. Germline CDR1 KGHDR, CDR2 SFDVKD. The CDR3 extends over 14 amino acids. In DNA, the CDR3 is TGTGCCACCAGTGATCCCGGGACTAGCTATGAGCAGTTCTTC. The encoded protein is CATSDPGTSYEQFF.

The rearrangement uses TRBV5-4 and TRBJ2-3, with 14 bases that match TRBD2. The V segment lost 0 bases and the J segment 1 base; nucleotides outside the gene matches: 1. The length of the CDR3 is 17 residues. CDR1 is SGHNT and CDR2 is YYREEE in the germline V gene (reference sequence). DNA for the CDR3: TGTGCCAGCAGCTTGGGGGGACTAGCGGGGGGCACAGATACGCAGTATTTT. Its translation is CASSLGGLAGGTDTQYF.

The chain combines TRBV6-1 with TRBJ2-7, with D perhaps TRBD1 (6 bases). Germline CDR1 is MNHNS and CDR2 is SASEGT. The CDR3 consists of 14 residues. V dropped 1 base and J dropped 3 bases, with 10 bases sitting between them. The CDR3 DNA reads as TGTGCCAGCAGTGAAGTAACCAGGGGCTACGAGCAGTACTTC. This gives the protein CASSEVTRGYEQYF.

The sample holds a few counts of this clone. The chain couples TRBV3-1 (or the pseudogene TRBV3-2) to TRBJ2-3, with 8 bases that match TRBD1. V was clipped by 4 bases and J by 6 bases; unmatched bases: 9. CDR1 and CDR2 (germline): LGHDT, YNNKEL (reference sequence). This CDR3 is 15 amino acids long. CDR3 amino acids: CASSLRTGSWDTQYF. The CDR3 DNA sequence: TGTGCCAGCAGCCTTCGGACAGGGTCGTGGGATACGCAGTATTTT.

The V gene is TRBV28, the J gene TRBJ1-2; 12 nucleotides line up with TRBD1. The germline gives CDR1 MDHEN, CDR2 SYDVKM. The CDR3 is 16 amino acids. V lost 5 bases and J lost 5; bases outside the gene matches: 9. The CDR3 nucleotides read TGTGCCAGCAGTCCCCCCGGGACAGGGGGCGGGTATGGCTACACCTTC. Translated: CASSPPGTGGGYGYTF.

This chain connects TRBV10-1 to TRBJ2-3; possibly TRBD1 for D (5 bases). The CDR3 consists of 15 residues. V lost 0 bases and J 4 bases, leaving 11 bases between the germline ends. Germline CDR1 WNHNN, CDR2 SYGVQD (reference sequence). CDR3 sequence (DNA): TGCGCCAGCAGTGAGTCCGCTAAAGGGGCAGATACGCAGTATTTT. Its protein product is CASSESAKGADTQYF.

The chain has TRBV6-5 and TRBJ2-1; 10 bases match TRBD2. The V and J ends lost 2 bases and 5 bases, in that order; junction bases with no gene match: 3. The CDR3 loop spans 15 amino acids. The V gene's germline CDR1 is MNHEY and CDR2 SVGAGI. The CDR3 sequence is CASSYGSGGNNEQFF. CDR3 nucleotide sequence: TGTGCCAGCAGTTACGGTAGCGGGGGGAACAATGAGCAGTTCTTC.

The chain recombines TRBV5-1 with TRBJ2-3; tentatively, D is TRBD2 (6 bases). CDR1 and CDR2 from the germline V gene are SGHRS and YFSETQ. This CDR3 has 19 residues. V was cut by 1 base and J by 0 bases, with 21 bases left in between. CDR3 nucleotides: TGCGCCAGCAGCTTGATTCGGCGGGGACGCCTTATTAGCACAGATACGCAGTATTTT. This encodes CASSLIRRGRLISTDTQYF. The complete variable domain, with remaining parts taken from reference TRBV5-1 and TRBJ2-3, reads KAGVTQTPRYLIKTRGQQVTLSCSPISGHRSVSWYQQTPGQGLQFLFEYFSETQRNKGNFPGRFSGRQFSNSRSEMNVSTLELGDSALYLCASSLIRRGRLISTDTQYFGPGTRLTVL.

This clone was seen only a few times. The rearrangement joins TRBV20-1 to TRBJ1-2, with no clear D. This CDR3 comprises 11 residues. The germline V gene encodes CDR1 DFQATT and CDR2 SNEGSKA (reference sequence). Between the trimmed V and J ends, which lost 2 bases and 5 bases, there was a span of 6 bases. CDR3 sequence (DNA): TGCAGTGCTAGAAAGCTTTATGGCTACACCTTC. Amino acid sequence: CSARKLYGYTF.

The chain employs TRBV10-2 and TRBJ1-5; D is unclear. CDR3 length: 13 residues. CDR1 is WSHSY, CDR2 SAAADI, per germline. Trimming stripped 7 bases from V and 6 bases from J, with 13 bases between. Here the CDR3 DNA reads TGCGCCAGCATGGCGGATCCAAGTCAGCCCCAGCATTTT. It specifies CASMADPSQPQHF.

The rearrangement links TRBV6-5 to TRBJ1-1; no clear D. The V end lost 7 bases, the J end lost 0 bases, and 12 bases lay between the germline ends. The V gene's germline CDR1 is MNHEY and CDR2 SVGAGI. CDR3 size: 14 residues. As DNA, the CDR3 is TGTGCCAGCATGCCGGGTTTTTTGAACACTGAAGCTTTCTTT. Its protein product is CASMPGFLNTEAFF.